The T cell receptor beta chain under discussion was sequenced for a study of response to subunit inactivated influenza vaccine. Study-wide findings and caveats: The authors offered the suggestion that each seasonal influenza vaccination recruits few new T cells.

Remarks on this clonotype: Its antigen remains unknown.

TCRdb passed the RT-PCR reads through MiXCR, listing each CDR3 protein once. The table has 500,000 or so distinct CDR3 sequences, 16% seen once. In germline, CDR1 is KGHDR, CDR2 SFDVKD. The CDR3 is made up of 16 amino acids. V lost 3 bases and J lost 6; bases outside the gene matches: 8. The source was CD4+ T cells sorted from PBMCs, collected 23 months after vaccination. The receptor comes from a man aged 50-75 years who received an inactivated influenza vaccine. The J gene is TRBJ2-7, the V gene TRBV24-1; 12 nucleotides match TRBD1. The CDR3 bases are TGTGCCACCAGTGATCCTTCCGGGACAGGGGGCCGCGAGCAGTACTTC. It codes for CATSDPSGTGGREQYF.